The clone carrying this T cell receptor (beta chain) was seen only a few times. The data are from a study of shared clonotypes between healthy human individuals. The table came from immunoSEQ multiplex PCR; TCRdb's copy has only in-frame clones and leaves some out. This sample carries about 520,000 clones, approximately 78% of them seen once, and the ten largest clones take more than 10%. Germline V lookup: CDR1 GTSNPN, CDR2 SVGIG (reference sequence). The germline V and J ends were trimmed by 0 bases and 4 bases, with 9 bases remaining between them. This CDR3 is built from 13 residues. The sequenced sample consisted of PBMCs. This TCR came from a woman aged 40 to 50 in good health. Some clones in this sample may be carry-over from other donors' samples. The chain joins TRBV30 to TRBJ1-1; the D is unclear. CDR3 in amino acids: CAWSVDRITEAFF. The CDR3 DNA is TGTGCCTGGAGTGTTGATAGAATCACTGAAGCTTTCTTT.